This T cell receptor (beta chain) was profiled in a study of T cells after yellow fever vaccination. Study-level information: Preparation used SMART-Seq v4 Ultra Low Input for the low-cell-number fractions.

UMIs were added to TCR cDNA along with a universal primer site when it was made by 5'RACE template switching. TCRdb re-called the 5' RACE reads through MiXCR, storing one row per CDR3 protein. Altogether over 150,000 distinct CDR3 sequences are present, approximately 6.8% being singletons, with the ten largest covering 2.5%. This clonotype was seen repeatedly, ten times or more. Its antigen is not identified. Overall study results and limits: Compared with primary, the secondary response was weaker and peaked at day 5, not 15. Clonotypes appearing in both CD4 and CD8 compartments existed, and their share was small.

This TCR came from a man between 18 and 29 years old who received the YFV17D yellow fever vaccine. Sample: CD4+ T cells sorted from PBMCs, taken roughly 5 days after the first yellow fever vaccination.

Here the CDR3 DNA reads TGTGCCAGCAGCGTAGAGTCAGGACAGGGTTACGAGCAGTACTTC. This codes for CASSVESGQGYEQYF. The V gene is TRBV9, the J gene TRBJ2-7; TRBD1 aligns across 8 bases. The V and J ends lost 0 bases and 4 bases, in that order; junction bases with no gene match: 6. The CDR3 has 15 residues. Germline CDR1 SGDLS, CDR2 YYNGEE.